The clone carrying this T cell receptor beta chain was observed at least ten times. These data originate in a study of T-cell memory formation after mild COVID-19. TCRdb redid the calling of the 5' RACE reads with MiXCR, one entry per CDR3 protein. The table has about 470,000 distinct CDR3 sequences, around a sixth seen once; the top ten hold roughly 12%. V lost 3 bases to trimming and J lost 7 bases, with 15 bases between them. The CDR3 runs 14 residues. In germline, CDR1 is DFQATT, CDR2 SNEGSKA (reference sequence). This TCR was recovered from an adult woman who had mild COVID-19 (a few samples of this study predate the infection). Cell type and time point are not known. Sequencing was performed on PBMCs or a T cell subset sorted from them (not recorded which). This chain uses TRBV20-1 with TRBJ1-4; D uncertain. In nucleotides, the CDR3 is TGCAGTGCTAGCAGTGGTCGGATCCTTGAAAAACTGTTTTTT. Residues: CSASSGRILEKLFF.